The 19 T cell receptor beta chains below come from one sample, sequenced in a study of cytomegalovirus exposure and HLA in healthy donors. In the PCR, 60 Vbeta and 13 Jbeta primers were used. The protocol was immunoSEQ multiplex PCR, while the TCRdb copy is restricted to in-frame clones and leaves out a portion. The table lists 60,000 to 85,000 clones, more than 60% of them singletons, with 1.5% to 2% in the top ten. Specimen: PBMCs. The receptors shown here come from a man in his forties in good health and CMV-seronegative.

The DNA for the CDR3 is TGTGCCAGTAGTATTTTTGGTGGGGGCGGTGGCACAGATACGCAGTATTTT. The encoded protein is CASSIFGGGGGTDTQYF. The chain joins TRBV19 to TRBJ2-3; a possible D gene is TRBD1 (6 bases). V lost 3 bases and J 1 base, leaving 17 bases between the germline ends. The CDR3 loop spans 17 amino acids. Germline assignment: CDR1 LNHDA and CDR2 SQIVND (reference sequence).

The rearrangement joins TRBV6-6 to TRBJ1-5; D gene ambiguous. V was cut by 0 bases and J by 7 bases, with 10 bases left in between. Germline V gene sequence: CDR1 MNHNY, CDR2 SVGAGI (reference sequence). The CDR3 is made up of 14 amino acids. This chain's CDR3 is CASSYSGGQQPQHF. CDR3 sequence (DNA): TGTGCCAGCAGTTACTCGGGAGGTCAACAGCCCCAGCATTTT.

V gene TRBV5-6 combines with J gene TRBJ2-1, with unresolved D. Germline V CDR1 and CDR2: SGHDT, YYEEEE. With 2 bases removed from V and 7 bases from J, the gap between germline ends came to 7 bases. The CDR3 consists of 12 residues. The CDR3 sequence: CASSFAGNEQFF. CDR3 nucleotide sequence: TGTGCCAGCAGCTTCGCAGGTAATGAGCAGTTCTTC.

The genes are TRBV4-1 and TRBJ2-2; D perhaps matches TRBD1 (6 bases). Germline V gene lookup returns CDR1 MGHRA and CDR2 YSYEKL. With 4 bases removed from V and 4 bases from J, the gap between germline ends came to 16 bases. The CDR3 runs 16 residues. The CDR3 coding sequence is TGCGCCAGCAGCCTACGAACAGGGTCGGCCACCGGGGAGCTGTTTTTT. Translating gives CASSLRTGSATGELFF.

The V and J genes are TRBV30 and TRBJ2-7, with D possibly matching TRBD1 (5 bases). Germline-derived CDR1 and CDR2 are GTSNPN and SVGIG (reference sequence). V was shortened by 2 bases and J by 6 bases, with 14 bases between the two germline ends. CDR3 size: 13 residues. CDR3 sequence: CAWSRGNSREQYF. In DNA, the CDR3 is TGTGCCTGGAGTAGGGGCAATTCACGCGAGCAGTACTTC. Full variable domain (missing parts from reference TRBV30 and TRBJ2-7): SQTIHQWPATLVQPVGSPLSLECTVEGTSNPNLYWYRQAAGRGLQLLFYSVGIGQISSEVPQNLSASRPQDRQFILSSKKLLLSDSGFYLCAWSRGNSREQYFGPGTRLTVT.

This rearrangement joins TRBV5-5 to TRBJ1-2; D not certain. The V end lost 1 base, the J end lost 0 bases, and 10 bases lay between the germline ends. Germline loops: CDR1 SGHKS, CDR2 YYEKEE (reference sequence). This CDR3 has 15 amino acids. Here the CDR3 reads CASSLIAAANYGYTF. For the CDR3, the DNA is TGTGCCAGCAGCTTGATTGCGGCAGCTAACTATGGCTACACCTTC. Complete variable domain (other parts from reference TRBV5-5 and TRBJ1-2): DAGVTQSPTHLIKTRGQQVTLRCSPISGHKSVSWYQQVLGQGPQFIFQYYEKEERGRGNFPDRFSARQFPNYSSELNVNALLLGDSALYLCASSLIAAANYGYTFGSGTRLTVV.

This sequence joins TRBV28 and TRBJ1-1; D is ambiguous. Looked up from germline, CDR1 is MDHEN and CDR2 is SYDVKM. Trimming stripped 2 bases from V and 0 bases from J, with 13 bases between. The CDR3 extends over 16 amino acids. The CDR3 coding sequence is TGTGCCAGCAGTTTAACGGGGAGACCCATGAACACTGAAGCTTTCTTT. Translation: CASSLTGRPMNTEAFF.

The chain has TRBV27 and TRBJ2-2, with TRBD1 identical over 8 bases. This CDR3 region has 17 residues. CDR1 MNHEY and CDR2 SMNVEV come from the germline V gene (reference sequence). The trim removed 7 bases at V and 5 bases at J, leaving 15 bases unmatched. CDR3 sequence: CASTIEEDRVETGELFF. The CDR3 DNA reads as TGTGCCAGCACTATAGAGGAGGACAGGGTAGAAACCGGGGAGCTGTTTTTT.

The J gene is TRBJ2-7, the V gene TRBV6-5; TRBD1 agrees at 7 bases. The ends lost 2 bases at V and 6 bases at J; junction bases unmatched: 4. This CDR3 is built from 13 residues. Germline V gene data show CDR1 as MNHEY and CDR2 as SVGAGI. The CDR3 DNA reads as TGTGCCAGCAGTTACCGGGGACAGCTCGAGCAGTACTTC. This gives the protein CASSYRGQLEQYF.

J is TRBJ2-1 and V is TRBV28; D gene ambiguous. The V end was cut by 5 bases, the J end by 10 bases, with 18 bases between. CDR1 and CDR2 from the germline V gene are MDHEN and SYDVKM. This CDR3 comprises 14 residues. CDR3 protein: CASSIIPRPTEQFF. The CDR3 DNA is TGTGCCAGCAGTATTATCCCGAGGCCTACGGAGCAGTTCTTC.

Comment on this clone: Additional DNA sequences in this sample encode the identical CDR3. The chain employs TRBV27 and TRBJ2-7, with TRBD1 identical over 9 bases. V was pared by 2 bases and J by 7 bases, with 6 bases of the junction left unmatched. Germline CDR1 reads MNHEY; CDR2 reads SMNVEV (reference sequence). This CDR3 contains 14 residues. The CDR3: CASSLRQGGSEQYF. The DNA for the CDR3 is TGTGCCAGCAGTTTACGACAGGGGGGCTCTGAGCAGTACTTC.

As regards this clone: Sequence at one end of the junction differs from germline and may be a read error. The chain carries TRBV25-1 and TRBJ1-6; TRBD1 is a possible D gene (5 bases). The CDR3 is 9 residues long. Per germline, CDR1 MGHDK and CDR2 SYGVNS. This CDR3 is CASSGGLIF. In DNA form, the CDR3 reads TGTGCCAGCAGTGGGGGACTTATTTTT.

This chain joins TRBV18 and TRBJ2-7; D perhaps matches TRBD1 (5 bases). This CDR3 has 15 amino acids. Germline CDR1 KGHSH, CDR2 LQKENI. Trimming cost V 0 bases and J 1 base, with 10 bases left between them. The DNA for the CDR3 is TGTGCCAGCTCACCACCGGTCAGGGCTTCCTACGAGCAGTACTTC. Translation: CASSPPVRASYEQYF.

The chain links TRBV2 to TRBJ2-1, with 8 positions matching TRBD1. Looked up from germline, CDR1 is SNHLY and CDR2 is FYNNEI. Germline trimming cut 8 bases from V and 6 bases from J; bases unmatched to any gene: 6. The CDR3 is 13 amino acids. The CDR3 bases are TGTGCCAGCGAAGGACAGGGACGCAATGAGCAGTTCTTC. It yields the protein CASEGQGRNEQFF. Supplemented by reference TRBV2 and TRBJ2-1, the full variable domain reads EPEVTQTPSHQVTQMGQEVILRCVPISNHLYFYWYRQILGQKVEFLVSFYNNEISEKSEIFDDQFSVERPDGSNFTLKIRSTKLEDSAMYFCASEGQGRNEQFFGPGTRLTVL.

The J gene is TRBJ1-1, the V gene TRBV29-1; 8 nucleotides align to TRBD1. This CDR3 is 16 amino acids long. Germline CDR1 reads SQVTM; CDR2 reads ANQGSEA. With V trimmed by 4 bases and J by 1 base, 11 bases remained unmatched. This CDR3 reads CSVGRTGSLPNTEAFF. The CDR3 DNA reads TGCAGCGTTGGGAGGACAGGGAGTCTCCCGAACACTGAAGCTTTCTTT. Full variable domain (outside the CDR3, taken from reference TRBV29-1 and TRBJ1-1): SAVISQKPSRDICQRGTSLTIQCQVDSQVTMMFWYRQQPGQSLTLIATANQGSEATYESGFVIDKFPISRPNLTFSTLTVSNMSPEDSSIYLCSVGRTGSLPNTEAFFGQGTRLTVV.

This rearrangement joins TRBV30 to TRBJ2-1; D unclear. This CDR3 comprises 14 residues. V gave up 0 bases and J gave up 3 bases, with 9 bases separating them. Germline V gene data show CDR1 as GTSNPN and CDR2 as SVGIG (reference sequence). In DNA form, the CDR3 reads TGTGCCTGGAGTGTACAAGCTAGCTACAATGAGCAGTTCTTC. This encodes CAWSVQASYNEQFF.

This clone turned up a few times. The V gene is TRBV29-1, the J gene TRBJ2-7; D is perhaps TRBD2 (6 bases). Deletions cut 6 bases from V and 1 base from J, with 16 bases between. Germline V gene data show CDR1 as SQVTM and CDR2 as ANQGSEA. The CDR3 spans 14 residues. CDR3 sequence: CSVGRTMRSYEQYF. The CDR3 nucleotides read TGCAGCGTAGGCCGGACTATGAGATCCTACGAGCAGTACTTC.

This chain uses TRBV7-9 with TRBJ2-5, with 8 bases identical to TRBD1. With 5 bases clipped from V and 4 bases from J, the junction kept 6 bases outside the gene matches. This CDR3 is 14 amino acids long. The germline V gene encodes CDR1 SEHNR and CDR2 FQNEAQ (reference sequence). The CDR3 nucleotides read TGTGCCAGCAGCAGAGGACAGGGCGGAGAGACCCAGTACTTC. Protein: CASSRGQGGETQYF. Using reference TRBV7-9 and TRBJ2-5 for the parts outside the CDR3, the full variable domain is DTGVSQNPRHKITKRGQNVTFRCDPISEHNRLYWYRQTLGQGPEFLTYFQNEAQLEKSRLLSDRFSAERPKGSFSTLEIQRTEQGDSAMYLCASSRGQGGETQYFGPGTRLLVL.

V gene TRBV4-2 combines with J gene TRBJ2-2; the D gene is possibly TRBD2 (7 bases). The CDR3 has 17 amino acids. Germline values: CDR1 LGHNA, CDR2 YNFKEQ. V was cut by 0 bases and J by 0 bases, with 11 bases left in between. In DNA, the CDR3 is TGTGCCAGCAGCCAAGAGTGGGAGGGGGCGAACACCGGGGAGCTGTTTTTT. Protein product: CASSQEWEGANTGELFF.